Shown below are 22 T cell receptor beta chains from a single sample sequenced in a study of cytomegalovirus exposure and HLA in healthy donors. Primers: 60 Vbeta forward and 13 Jbeta reverse. The protocol was immunoSEQ multiplex PCR, while the TCRdb copy is restricted to in-frame clones and leaves out a portion. The profile covers some 120,000 clones, with 81% appearing a single time and about 1.7% taken by the ten largest. Material: PBMCs. The receptors were gathered from a man between 18 and 29 years old in good health and CMV-seronegative.

The chain uses TRBV7-3 and TRBJ2-5; 7 bases map to TRBD1. The CDR3 spans 15 residues. CDR1 and CDR2 from the germline V gene are SGHTA and FQGTGA. J was trimmed by 4 bases and V by 2 bases; bases with no gene match: 7. The CDR3 is CASSLLGGQRETQYF. The CDR3 nucleotides are TGTGCCAGCAGCTTATTAGGGGGACAGAGAGAGACCCAGTACTTC. The full variable domain, in which reference TRBV7-3 and TRBJ2-5 provide the parts outside the CDR3, is GAGVSQTPSNKVTEKGKYVELRCDPISGHTALYWYRQSLGQGPEFLIYFQGTGAADDSGLPNDRFFAVRPEGSVSTLKIQRTERGDSAVYLCASSLLGGQRETQYFGPGTRLLVL.

This rearrangement joins TRBV7-2 to TRBJ2-4; weak D call: TRBD2 (6 bases). Per germline, CDR1 SGHTA and CDR2 FQGNSA. This CDR3 comprises 13 residues. Trimming pared 1 base from V and 7 bases from J, leaving 8 bases between. The CDR3 nucleotides are TGTGCCAGCAGCTTAGGGACTAACAACATTCAGTACTTC. Residues: CASSLGTNNIQYF.

This CDR3 is CASRGQGTYEQYF. The CDR3, as DNA: TGTGCCAGCAGGGGACAGGGGACCTACGAGCAGTACTTC. This chain connects TRBV6-5 to TRBJ2-7; 10 nucleotides match TRBD1. This CDR3 is built from 13 residues. Germline CDR1 reads MNHEY; CDR2 reads SVGAGI. Unmatched junction bases numbered 1, after V lost 6 bases and J lost 2 bases.

The chain couples TRBV6-1 to TRBJ1-4; TRBD1 aligns across 9 bases. The CDR3 covers 16 residues. After removal of 4 bases from V and 1 base from J, the junction contained 4 bases not matched to a gene. Germline CDR1 MNHNS, CDR2 SASEGT. This CDR3 is CASSVTGGGTNEKLFF. As DNA, the CDR3 is TGTGCCAGCAGTGTTACAGGGGGCGGAACTAATGAAAAACTGTTTTTT.

The chain links TRBV19 to TRBJ1-1; 8 positions agree with TRBD1. The CDR3 length is 13 residues. Germline trimming cut 5 bases from V and 7 bases from J; bases unmatched to any gene: 6. Germline CDR1 and CDR2: LNHDA and SQIVND (reference sequence). CDR3 DNA: TGTGCCAGTAGTGACAGGGGATTAATTGAAGCTTTCTTT. Translating gives CASSDRGLIEAFF.

V is TRBV2 and J is TRBJ2-5, with TRBD1 as a possible D gene (5 bases). V was clipped by 4 bases and J by 4 bases, with 16 bases between them. The CDR3 runs 15 residues. Germline CDR1 is SNHLY and CDR2 is FYNNEI. CDR3 nucleotide sequence: TGTGCCAGCAGTGGACTGGGGCTAGTCGGAGAGACCCAGTACTTC. As protein: CASSGLGLVGETQYF.

V gene TRBV7-6 combines with J gene TRBJ1-5; 9 bases match TRBD1. V lost 2 bases, J lost 3 bases, and 8 bases stayed unmatched. The CDR3 length is 17 residues. From germline, CDR1 is SGHVS and CDR2 FNYEAQ. The CDR3 spells CASSLRAGQGLNQPQHF. The CDR3 DNA sequence: TGTGCCAGCAGCTTAAGGGCGGGACAGGGACTCAATCAGCCCCAGCATTTT.

The chain couples TRBV7-9 to TRBJ2-1; 7 bases are shared with TRBD1. The CDR3 is 15 amino acids. The germline CDR1 and CDR2 sequences are SEHNR and FQNEAQ (reference sequence). With 4 bases clipped from V and 0 bases from J, the junction kept 3 bases outside the gene matches. In DNA form, the CDR3 reads TGTGCCAGCAGCTCGCAGGGGGTCTCCTACAATGAGCAGTTCTTC. The encoded protein is CASSSQGVSYNEQFF.

This chain uses TRBV7-8 with TRBJ1-2, with D hard to call. Germline V gene lookup returns CDR1 SGHVS and CDR2 FQNEAQ. With 1 base removed from V and 2 bases from J, the gap between germline ends came to 11 bases. The CDR3 has 15 amino acids. Here the CDR3 reads CASSLERGLNYGYTF. In DNA, the CDR3 is TGTGCCAGCAGCTTAGAACGGGGATTAAACTATGGCTACACCTTC.

The V gene is TRBV29-1, the J gene TRBJ1-2; 8 nucleotides agree with TRBD1. With V trimmed by 5 bases and J by 5 bases, 7 bases remained unmatched. CDR3 length: 13 amino acids. The germline CDR1 and CDR2 sequences are SQVTM and ANQGSEA. The CDR3 protein is CSVQTGTGYGYTF. CDR3 DNA: TGCAGCGTTCAAACCGGGACAGGATATGGCTACACCTTC.

The chain couples TRBV11-2 to TRBJ1-1, with D unclear. Germline assignment: CDR1 SGHAT and CDR2 FQNNGV. The CDR3 spans 14 residues. Trimming cost V 1 base and J 5 bases, with 11 bases left between them. DNA of the CDR3: TGTGCCAGCAGCTTAGTGGTGGGCTGGACTGAAGCTTTCTTT. Amino acid sequence: CASSLVVGWTEAFF.

The chain carries TRBV5-6 and TRBJ1-2, with 8 bases lining up with TRBD1. Germline V gene lookup returns CDR1 SGHDT and CDR2 YYEEEE. The CDR3 is 14 amino acids. J was trimmed by 4 bases and V by 0 bases; bases with no gene match: 2. The CDR3 loop is CASSLGQGTYGYTF. The CDR3 DNA is TGTGCCAGCAGCTTGGGACAGGGGACCTATGGCTACACCTTC.

In this sample, this clone turned up once. V usage is TRBV6-6 and J usage is TRBJ2-7; the match to TRBD1 covers 7 bases. Looked up from germline, CDR1 is MNHNY and CDR2 is SVGAGI (reference sequence). This CDR3 has 13 residues. V was clipped by 2 bases and J by 5 bases; unmatched bases: 3. The CDR3 is CASSYDRVNEQYF. CDR3 sequence (DNA): TGTGCCAGCAGTTACGACAGGGTCAACGAGCAGTACTTC.

The chain is built from TRBV19 and TRBJ2-5, with D perhaps TRBD2 (5 bases). The DNA matches TRBJ2-7 better at its end, which makes the J call doubtful. The CDR3 runs 15 residues. CDR1 and CDR2 from the germline V gene are LNHDA and SQIVND (reference sequence). CDR3 amino acids: CASSPREGKGDEQYF. CDR3 DNA sequence: TGTGCCAGTAGCCCCCGGGAAGGGAAAGGAGACGAGCAGTACTTC.

This sequence joins TRBV28 and TRBJ1-5; D gene unclear. This CDR3 spans 11 amino acids. Trimming removed 3 bases at V and 10 bases at J, with 7 bases between. CDR1 MDHEN and CDR2 SYDVKM come from the germline V gene. The DNA for the CDR3 is TGTGCCAGCAGTTTGACAAGACCCCAGCATTTT. It specifies CASSLTRPQHF.

The J gene is TRBJ1-1, the V gene TRBV6-5; TRBD1 aligns across 7 bases. Trimming at V came to 0 bases and at J to 3 bases, leaving 7 bases not matched to a gene. The CDR3 is made up of 16 amino acids. Germline CDR1 reads MNHEY; CDR2 reads SVGAGI. The CDR3 spells CASSYSKGAKHTEAFF. DNA for the CDR3: TGTGCCAGCAGTTACTCGAAGGGGGCGAAACACACTGAAGCTTTCTTT.

This clone was recorded only once. The V and J genes are TRBV2 and TRBJ2-1; TRBD2 matches at 10 bases. Germline CDR1 and CDR2: SNHLY and FYNNEI. The CDR3 runs to 13 residues. V trimming: 7 bases; J trimming: 8 bases; junction bases outside the gene matches: 5. The CDR3 reads CASTGLAVDEQFF. The CDR3 region has the DNA TGTGCCAGCACCGGACTAGCGGTGGATGAGCAGTTCTTC.

The V gene is TRBV27, the J gene TRBJ2-7; the match to TRBD1 covers 9 bases. J lost 4 bases, V lost 2 bases, and 6 bases had no gene match. Germline V CDR1 and CDR2: MNHEY, SMNVEV (reference sequence). The CDR3 is made up of 15 amino acids. The CDR3 protein is CASSLNRGRKYEQYF. Here the CDR3 DNA reads TGTGCCAGCAGTTTAAACAGGGGGCGAAAGTACGAGCAGTACTTC.

The chain recombines TRBV12-5 with TRBJ1-2; D remains unclear. With 1 base removed from V and 4 bases from J, the gap between germline ends came to 19 bases. The V gene's germline CDR1 is LGHNT and CDR2 FRNRAP. The CDR3 sequence is 17 residues long. The CDR3 sequence is CASGLEVSRVSRYGYTF. The CDR3 DNA reads as TGTGCTAGTGGTTTGGAGGTATCCCGGGTCAGCCGCTATGGCTACACCTTC.

The chain couples TRBV7-6 to TRBJ2-7; 11 bases are a match to TRBD2. Per germline, CDR1 SGHVS and CDR2 FNYEAQ. The J segment lost 6 bases and the V segment lost 2 bases, leaving 3 bases of the junction unmatched. This CDR3 contains 14 residues. The CDR3 protein is CASSLLAGGGEQYF. DNA for the CDR3: TGTGCCAGCAGCTTACTAGCGGGGGGTGGCGAGCAGTACTTC.

The chain uses TRBV7-6 and TRBJ1-1, with a tentative D call TRBD1 (6 bases). CDR3 size: 13 residues. Germline CDR1 is SGHVS and CDR2 is FNYEAQ. With 8 bases removed from V and 4 bases from J, the gap between germline ends came to 14 bases. The CDR3 nucleotides read TGTGCCAGCGGCAGGGGAGGGGGCACTGAAGCTTTCTTT. This encodes CASGRGGGTEAFF. The whole variable domain, remainder taken from reference TRBV7-6 and TRBJ1-1, is GAGVSQSPRYKVTKRGQDVALRCDPISGHVSLYWYRQALGQGPEFLTYFNYEAQQDKSGLPNDRFSAERPEGSISTLTIQRTEQRDSAMYRCASGRGGGTEAFFGQGTRLTVV.

This clone was detected once. V and J are TRBV5-6 and TRBJ1-1; D is perhaps TRBD1 (6 bases). The CDR3 runs to 13 residues. Deletions cut 6 bases from V and 11 bases from J, with 20 bases between. Per the germline V gene, CDR1 is SGHDT and CDR2 is YYEEEE. The CDR3 DNA sequence: TGTGCCAGCACCTCCAGGGGCATCCTCGGCGCTTTCTTT. Translated, it gives CASTSRGILGAFF.